These 20 T cell receptor beta chains came from one sample sequenced in a study of HIV-infected patients and healthy controls. Roughly three months, about 14 weeks, into antiretroviral therapy, follow-up blood was collected. Whole blood was used without fractionation, so all unsorted peripheral T cells were included. cDNA was made from about 510 ng RNA using alpha and beta constant primers. Alpha and beta chain libraries were made separately by chain-specific third strand synthesis with multiplexing indices. TCRdb re-called the 5' RACE reads through MiXCR, storing one row per CDR3 protein. This table holds approximately 5,500 distinct CDR3 sequences, about 8.6% found once. Sample: blood, taken during antiretroviral therapy. Every receptor here comes from an adult with HIV infection.

This chain joins TRBV23-1 and TRBJ2-7; 7 positions match TRBD1. TRBV23-1 is treated as an ORF (open reading frame) with a function not yet certain. The CDR3 covers 14 residues. V was clipped by 6 bases and J by 0 bases; unmatched bases: 5. CDR3 bases: TGCGCCAGCAGCCAGACAGGGCACTCCTACGAGCAGTACTTC. Its protein product is CASSQTGHSYEQYF.

This clonotype is termed medium-sized (0.01 to 0.1%). V gene TRBV2 combines with J gene TRBJ1-5; TRBD1 matches 7 bases. Germline V gene lookup returns CDR1 SNHLY and CDR2 FYNNEI. This CDR3 has 14 residues. With 5 bases clipped from V and 5 bases from J, the junction kept 6 bases outside the gene matches. The CDR3 DNA is TGTGCCAGCAGTTTCGACAGGGATTATCAGCCCCAGCATTTT. This gives the protein CASSFDRDYQPQHF.

This sequence joins TRBV14 and TRBJ2-3; the D gene is possibly TRBD2 (5 bases). CDR3 size: 15 residues. CDR1 and CDR2 from the germline V gene are SGHDN and FVKESK. The ends were cut back, 3 bases at V and 3 bases at J, with 13 bases in the middle. The chain's CDR3 is CASSQPGEGTDTQYF. Here the CDR3 DNA reads TGTGCCAGCAGCCAGCCCGGGGAAGGGACAGATACGCAGTATTTT.

This chain joins TRBV5-4 and TRBJ2-5; TRBD2 matches at 7 bases. The CDR3 length is 15 residues. V dropped 2 bases and J dropped 2; count of bases not matched to a gene: 6. Germline lookup yields CDR1 SGHNT and CDR2 YYREEE (reference sequence). Here the CDR3 DNA reads TGTGCCAGCAGCTTAGTCGGGGGGACTCAAGAGACCCAGTACTTC. It codes for CASSLVGGTQETQYF.

This clonotype was seen more than once but under ten times. The gene calls are TRBV4-3 and TRBJ2-5; D is unclear. Germline loops: CDR1 LGHNA, CDR2 YSLEER. V lost 0 bases to trimming and J lost 2 bases, with 10 bases between them. There are 15 residues in the CDR3. The DNA for the CDR3 is TGCGCCAGCAGCCAAGATCGAGCCCTACAAGAGACCCAGTACTTC. Protein sequence: CASSQDRALQETQYF.

By sample fraction, this clonotype is medium-sized. The chain recombines TRBV6-2 or TRBV6-3 with TRBJ2-7; D possibly uses TRBD1 or TRBD2 (5 bases each). Germline lookup yields CDR1 MNHEY and CDR2 SVGEGT. V lost 2 bases and J 4 bases, leaving 18 bases between the germline ends. This CDR3 region has 16 residues. CDR3 DNA: TGTGCCAGCAGTTACCAACCGGGACGGACGAGGTACGAGCAGTACTTC. It is translated as CASSYQPGRTRYEQYF.

This clonotype is labeled as medium-sized. The genes are TRBV7-9 and TRBJ2-7, with 7 bases aligning to TRBD1. This CDR3 has 14 residues. J lost 3 bases, V lost 4 bases, and 6 bases had no gene match. CDR1 and CDR2 (germline): SEHNR, FQNEAQ (reference sequence). As DNA, the CDR3 is TGTGCCAGCAGCTCCCCCGGGACAGACTACGAGCAGTACTTC. Its protein product is CASSSPGTDYEQYF.

At least ten counts were recorded for this clonotype. CDR3 coding DNA: TGTGCCAGCAGCGATCGTCAGCGGGGCCCGCAGTATTTT. It encodes CASSDRQRGPQYF. This chain joins TRBV6-4 and TRBJ2-3; 7 bases map to TRBD2. The V gene end was trimmed by 6 bases and the J gene end by 10 bases; junction bases not matched to a gene: 10. Germline-derived CDR1 and CDR2 are MRHNA and SNTAGT. CDR3 length: 13 amino acids.

Judged by abundance, this clonotype is medium-sized (0.01 to 0.1%). The J gene is TRBJ2-7, the V gene TRBV27, with 9 bases aligning to TRBD1. The length of the CDR3 is 16 residues. V shed 5 bases and J 3 bases; nucleotides not matched to a gene: 11. Germline loops: CDR1 MNHEY, CDR2 SMNVEV (reference sequence). The CDR3 region is CASSRTGTGWGYEQYF. The CDR3 DNA follows: TGTGCCAGCAGTCGTACCGGGACAGGGTGGGGCTACGAGCAGTACTTC.

The chain combines TRBV18 with TRBJ2-1, with 8 bases identical to TRBD1. V shed 4 bases and J 15 bases; nucleotides not matched to a gene: 8. CDR1 is KGHSH, CDR2 LQKENI, per germline. The CDR3 has 12 residues. The CDR3 here is CASSQDRAGRFF. CDR3 sequence (DNA): TGTGCCAGCTCACAGGACAGGGCCGGTCGGTTCTTC.

This clonotype was detected ten times or more. The chain employs TRBV20-1 and TRBJ2-2, with 9 bases lining up with TRBD1. Germline V gene lookup returns CDR1 DFQATT and CDR2 SNEGSKA (reference sequence). Unmatched junction bases numbered 7, after V lost 1 base and J lost 4 bases. This CDR3 contains 16 residues. The chain's CDR3 is CSARATPGQGTGELFF. The CDR3 nucleotides are TGCAGTGCTAGAGCTACGCCGGGACAGGGCACCGGGGAGCTGTTTTTT.

By its share, this clonotype is medium-sized. The rearrangement uses TRBV29-1 and TRBJ2-1, with TRBD1 identical over 10 bases. V was pared by 4 bases and J by 9 bases, with 6 bases of the junction left unmatched. The CDR3 extends over 13 amino acids. From germline, CDR1 is SQVTM and CDR2 ANQGSEA. CDR3 loop: CSVGGQGLGEQFF. The DNA for the CDR3 is TGCAGCGTTGGGGGACAGGGGTTAGGTGAGCAGTTCTTC.

The V gene is TRBV27, the J gene TRBJ2-7, with D possibly TRBD1 on 6 matching bases. Trimming cost V 0 bases and J 4 bases, with 10 bases left between them. CDR3 length equals 14 residues. The germline CDR1 and CDR2 sequences are MNHEY and SMNVEV (reference sequence). CDR3 bases: TGTGCCAGCAGTTTATCGGGACAACAATACGAGCAGTACTTC. It encodes CASSLSGQQYEQYF.

This clonotype was seen a few times. The V and J genes are TRBV5-4 and TRBJ2-3; D not certain. The germline V and J ends were trimmed by 4 bases and 2 bases, with 5 bases remaining between them. The CDR3 runs 12 residues. Germline V gene lookup returns CDR1 SGHNT and CDR2 YYREEE (reference sequence). The CDR3 protein is CASSPTTDTQYF. The CDR3 DNA reads TGTGCCAGCAGCCCCACCACAGATACGCAGTATTTT.

The chain combines TRBV7-9 with TRBJ1-5; the D gene is possibly TRBD1 (6 bases). Germline CDR1 SEHNR, CDR2 FQNEAQ (reference sequence). Between the trimmed V and J ends, which lost 5 bases and 1 base, there was a span of 9 bases. This CDR3 comprises 14 residues. The DNA of the CDR3 is TGTGCCAGCAGCGCAACAGGGAGCAATCAGCCCCAGCATTTT. The encoded protein is CASSATGSNQPQHF. The whole variable domain, filled in from reference TRBV7-9 and TRBJ1-5, reads DTGVSQNPRHKITKRGQNVTFRCDPISEHNRLYWYRQTLGQGPEFLTYFQNEAQLEKSRLLSDRFSAERPKGSFSTLEIQRTEQGDSAMYLCASSATGSNQPQHFGDGTRLSIL.

This clonotype is medium-sized within its sample. The V gene is TRBV5-6, the J gene TRBJ2-1, with 7 bases identical to TRBD2. The CDR3 runs 17 residues. CDR1 and CDR2 (germline): SGHDT, YYEEEE. Trimming took 3 bases from V and 8 from J; bases not matched to a gene: 17. The CDR3 coding sequence is TGTGCCAGCAGCTCCAAGTACCGAGCGGGAATTCAGGATGAGCAGTTCTTC. This gives the protein CASSSKYRAGIQDEQFF. Variable domain in full (rest from reference TRBV5-6 and TRBJ2-1): DAGVTQSPTHLIKTRGQQVTLRCSPKSGHDTVSWYQQALGQGPQFIFQYYEEEERQRGNFPDRFSGHQFPNYSSELNVNALLLGDSALYLCASSSKYRAGIQDEQFFGPGTRLTVL.

This clonotype was counted many times. The V call is TRBV2, the J call TRBJ2-7; D not resolved. Germline V gene lookup returns CDR1 SNHLY and CDR2 FYNNEI. V was trimmed by 4 bases and J by 7 bases, leaving 11 bases between them. The CDR3 covers 12 residues. The CDR3 DNA sequence: TGTGCCAGCAGTGCCCCTCCGAGGGAGCAGTACTTC. It encodes CASSAPPREQYF.

This clonotype occurred a few times. In DNA, the CDR3 is TGTGCCAGCAGTTTAGGAGAGACCCAGTACTTC. Translating gives CASSLGETQYF. The chain carries TRBV27 and TRBJ2-5; D uncertain. The CDR3 sequence is 11 residues long. With 2 bases removed from V and 4 bases from J, the gap between germline ends came to 2 bases. CDR1 and CDR2 (germline): MNHEY, SMNVEV (reference sequence).

This clonotype is categorized as medium-sized (0.01 to 0.1%). This chain joins TRBV7-9 and TRBJ1-1; possible D gene TRBD1, 5 bases. The CDR3 totals 11 residues. The V end was cut by 5 bases, the J end by 7 bases, with 8 bases between. CDR1 SEHNR and CDR2 FQNEAQ come from the germline V gene (reference sequence). In DNA form, the CDR3 reads TGTGCCAGCAGCGCGGGACTTGAAGCTTTCTTT. Translation: CASSAGLEAFF.

This clonotype was seen repeatedly, ten times or more. The chain's CDR3 is CASSNTGPYEQYF. The CDR3 DNA reads TGTGCCAGCAGCAACACAGGGCCCTACGAGCAGTACTTC. This chain uses TRBV7-2 with TRBJ2-7; D is perhaps TRBD1 (6 bases). The CDR3 contains 13 residues. Trimming removed 5 bases at V and 2 bases at J, with 10 bases between. Germline V gene data show CDR1 as SGHTA and CDR2 as FQGNSA. Complete variable domain (other parts from reference TRBV7-2 and TRBJ2-7): GAGVSQSPSNKVTEKGKDVELRCDPISGHTALYWYRQSLGQGLEFLIYFQGNSAPDKSGLPSDRFSAERTGGSVSTLTIQRTQQEDSAVYLCASSNTGPYEQYFGPGTRLTVT.